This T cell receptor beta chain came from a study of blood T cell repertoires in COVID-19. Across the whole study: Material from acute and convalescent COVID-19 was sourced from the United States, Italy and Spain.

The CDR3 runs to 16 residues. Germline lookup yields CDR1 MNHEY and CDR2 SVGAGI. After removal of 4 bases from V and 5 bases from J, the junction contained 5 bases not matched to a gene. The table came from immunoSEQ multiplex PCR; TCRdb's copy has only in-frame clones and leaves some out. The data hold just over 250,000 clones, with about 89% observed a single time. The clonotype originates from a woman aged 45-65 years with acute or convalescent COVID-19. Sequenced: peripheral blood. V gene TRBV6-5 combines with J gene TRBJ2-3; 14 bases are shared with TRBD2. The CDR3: CASSLGLAGAQDTQYF. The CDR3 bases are TGTGCCAGCAGTTTGGGACTAGCGGGAGCTCAAGATACGCAGTATTTT.